The rows below give T cell receptor beta chains drawn from one sample of a study of T cell responses to AZD1222 COVID-19 vaccine. Here immunoSEQ multiplex PCR was the method, and the copy in TCRdb shows in-frame clones only, minus some. Of some 70,000 clones in the sample, 84% were seen once. The sample consisted of peripheral blood, taken on day 0 of AZD1222 vaccination. These receptors were taken from an adult in good health. Both conserved end residues are part of each CDR3. D genes are given only for firm matches. Expanded clones are given a class, and other clones once, few, many or no size at all.

cdr3_nt,cdr3_aa,v_call,cdr3_length,clone_size,j_call,d_call
TGTGCCAGCACCTGGGGGGAGACCCAGTACTTC,CASTWGETQYF,TRBV7-9,11,-,TRBJ2-5,-
TGTGCCAGCAGTCAGATATACACTGAAGCTTTCTTT,CASSQIYTEAFF,TRBV2,12,-,TRBJ1-1,-
TGTGCCAGCAATTGGCCAAATAGCAATCAGCCCCAGCATTTT,CASNWPNSNQPQHF,TRBV28,14,-,TRBJ1-5,-
TGTGCCACCAGCAGAGATCTGGGGACAGGGGAAAGATATGGCTACACCTTC,CATSRDLGTGERYGYTF,TRBV15,17,-,TRBJ1-2,TRBD1
TGTGCCAGCAGCAACCGGGACAGTAACACCGGGGAGCTGTTTTTT,CASSNRDSNTGELFF,TRBV21-1,15,-,TRBJ2-2,-
TGTGCCAGCAGTCTCTCCCCGGGACTTACCTACAATGAGCAGTTCTTC,CASSLSPGLTYNEQFF,TRBV27,16,once,TRBJ2-1,-
TGTGCCAGCAGCGTAGGGTCCCCAGATACGCAGTATTTT,CASSVGSPDTQYF,TRBV9,13,few,TRBJ2-3,-
TGTGCAAGTCGCTTAGAACCAGCGGGGGCGCCCCAAGAGACCCAGTACTTC,CASRLEPAGAPQETQYF,TRBV12-2,17,-,TRBJ2-5,-
TGTGCCAGCAGTTTAGGGAGGTGGGGGGAAAAACTGTTTTTT,CASSLGRWGEKLFF,TRBV27,14,-,TRBJ1-4,-
TGTGCCAGCAGCCCCGCCCGGACTAGCGGACTAGGTACGCAGTATTTT,CASSPARTSGLGTQYF,TRBV5-6,16,-,TRBJ2-3,TRBD2
TGTGCCAGTAGCCCTAACGGCCGACAGGACACCTCCTACGAGCAGTACTTC,CASSPNGRQDTSYEQYF,TRBV19,17,-,TRBJ2-7,-
TGTGCCAGCAGCGAAACGGGACAGGGGTTCCACGAGCAGTACTTC,CASSETGQGFHEQYF,TRBV9,15,-,TRBJ2-7,TRBD1
TGCGCCAGCAGCCTACGCACGGTAGCGGAGAACACCGGGGAGCTGTTTTTT,CASSLRTVAENTGELFF,TRBV4-1,17,once,TRBJ2-2,-
TGCGCCAGCAGCCTAGCCGGTTACGAGCAGTACTTC,CASSLAGYEQYF,TRBV4-1,12,-,TRBJ2-7,-
TGTGCCAGCAGTGAATCGGGACAGCGAGGGGAAAAACTGTTTTTT,CASSESGQRGEKLFF,TRBV6-1,15,-,TRBJ1-4,TRBD1
TGTGCCAGCAGCTTGTTTTCTAGGGGGGCGAATGAGCAGTTCTTC,CASSLFSRGANEQFF,TRBV5-4,15,-,TRBJ2-1,-
TGTGCCAGCAGCTACCGGACAGGCGAGACTGAAGCTTTCTTT,CASSYRTGETEAFF,TRBV14,14,-,TRBJ1-1,TRBD1
TGCGCCAGCAGCTTACATGCGGGGACAAGCTCCTACGAGCAGTACTTC,CASSLHAGTSSYEQYF,TRBV5-1,16,-,TRBJ2-7,-
TGCGCCAGCAGCTTAACAGAGTGGAACACTGAAGCTTTCTTT,CASSLTEWNTEAFF,TRBV5-1,14,-,TRBJ1-1,-
TGTGCCAGCAGCTTAGATGGCCCCCTGGATACGCAGTATTTT,CASSLDGPLDTQYF,TRBV7-2,14,once,TRBJ2-3,-
TGTGCCAGCGCGGCAGGGGTCGCCACTGAAGCTTTCTTT,CASAAGVATEAFF,TRBV12-3/TRBV12-4,13,-,TRBJ1-1,-
TGCAGCGTTGACAGGGCGTACACAGATACGCAGTATTTT,CSVDRAYTDTQYF,TRBV29-1,13,-,TRBJ2-3,-
TGTGCCAGCAGTTTACTGGGGGGGAATGGCTACACCTTC,CASSLLGGNGYTF,TRBV28,13,-,TRBJ1-2,-
TGTGCCAGCAGTTACTCCGGGACCCAGAAATGGGGCTACACCTTC,CASSYSGTQKWGYTF,TRBV6-5,15,-,TRBJ1-2,-
TGTGCCTGGAGTGTATTCGGGGGTAACAATCAGCCCCAGCATTTT,CAWSVFGGNNQPQHF,TRBV30,15,-,TRBJ1-5,-
TGTGCCAGCAGCTCGGGACTAGCGACAGAGACCCAGTACTTC,CASSSGLATETQYF,TRBV11-2,14,-,TRBJ2-5,TRBD2
TGCGCCAGCAGCTTGGGTGAGGGGTACACTGAAGCTTTCTTT,CASSLGEGYTEAFF,TRBV5-1,14,-,TRBJ1-1,-
TGTGCCAGCAGCGGTGAGCGGGGAGCCCCCTACGAGCAGTACTTC,CASSGERGAPYEQYF,TRBV9,15,-,TRBJ2-7,TRBD2
TGTGCCAGTAGTGCCCGAGGGGATGGAAACACCATATATTTT,CASSARGDGNTIYF,TRBV19,14,few,TRBJ1-3,-
TGTGCCAGCAGGTCTAGGAGGGGGACGGAGAATCAGCCCCAGCATTTT,CASRSRRGTENQPQHF,TRBV28,16,-,TRBJ1-5,-
TGTGCCAGCATCCGGAGGGGCAGGGTTTGGCCCCCCTATGGCTACACCTTC,CASIRRGRVWPPYGYTF,TRBV21-1,17,-,TRBJ1-2,-
TGTGCCAGCAGCCCAGACAGGACAGGGATCCGCAATCAGCCCCAGCATTTT,CASSPDRTGIRNQPQHF,TRBV7-2,17,-,TRBJ1-5,TRBD1
TGTGCCAGCTCACCATCAGTGAACACTGAAGCTTTCTTT,CASSPSVNTEAFF,TRBV18,13,-,TRBJ1-1,-
TGTGCCAGCAGTGTGAGAGAGTCCGGGGAGCTGTTTTTT,CASSVRESGELFF,TRBV2,13,-,TRBJ2-2,-
TGCGCCAGCAGCTTATCTCCTAGCGGGGGGCCTGACTCCTACAATGAGCAGTTCTTC,CASSLSPSGGPDSYNEQFF,TRBV5-1,19,once,TRBJ2-1,TRBD2
TGCGCCAGCAGCTTAACAGGGGGCTCTCGGACTGAAGCTTTCTTT,CASSLTGGSRTEAFF,TRBV5-1,15,-,TRBJ1-1,TRBD1
TGCGCCAGCAGCCAAGATATAGCGGCGAACACCGGGGAGCTGTTTTTT,CASSQDIAANTGELFF,TRBV4-1,16,-,TRBJ2-2,-
TGTGCCAGCAGTTCGAATACAGGGGCTGAAGCTTTCTTT,CASSSNTGAEAFF,TRBV12-3/TRBV12-4,13,-,TRBJ1-1,TRBD1
TGTGCCAGCACCGTACGGGGTGGGACTGAAGCTTTCTTT,CASTVRGGTEAFF,TRBV3-1/TRBV3-2,13,-,TRBJ1-1,-
TGTGCCAGCAGCTTACCCTACAGGGTTGACGAGCAGTACTTC,CASSLPYRVDEQYF,TRBV11-1,14,once,TRBJ2-7,-
TGTGCCAGCAGCACCCACCCGACGCGGGGCTACACCTTC,CASSTHPTRGYTF,TRBV5-5,13,-,TRBJ1-2,-
TGTGCCAGCAGCTCCCCGGGACAGGGGAGTGAGTCGGGGACCCAGTACTTC,CASSSPGQGSESGTQYF,TRBV7-8,17,-,TRBJ2-5,TRBD1
TGTGCCAGCAGTCGACAGTCTGGAAACACCATATATTTT,CASSRQSGNTIYF,TRBV12-3/TRBV12-4,13,-,TRBJ1-3,-
TGTGCCAGCAGCCCCCGGTGGGGTGGGAATGAGCAGTTCTTC,CASSPRWGGNEQFF,TRBV11-3,14,-,TRBJ2-1,-
TGTGCCAGCAGTCAGGGCCGGTTTGCCTACGAGCAGTACTTC,CASSQGRFAYEQYF,TRBV27,14,-,TRBJ2-7,-